One T cell receptor (beta chain) is described in this entry. Researchers ran the PCR with 60 Vbeta and 13 Jbeta primers. The table came from immunoSEQ multiplex PCR; TCRdb's copy has only in-frame clones and leaves some out. The sample has 100,000 or so clones, about three quarters seen once. V shed 4 bases and J shed 1 base, with 14 bases lying between them. CDR1 SGHDT and CDR2 YYEEEE come from the germline V gene. This CDR3 spans 15 amino acids. The sample comes from a study of cytomegalovirus exposure and HLA in healthy donors. The sequenced material came from PBMCs. V gene TRBV5-6 combines with J gene TRBJ2-5, with a weak D call TRBD1 (6 bases). This TCR derives from a female donor in good health and CMV-seronegative. CDR3 nucleotides: TGTGCCAGCAGCGACGAGGACAGACTCCAAGAGACCCAGTACTTC. Amino acid sequence: CASSDEDRLQETQYF.